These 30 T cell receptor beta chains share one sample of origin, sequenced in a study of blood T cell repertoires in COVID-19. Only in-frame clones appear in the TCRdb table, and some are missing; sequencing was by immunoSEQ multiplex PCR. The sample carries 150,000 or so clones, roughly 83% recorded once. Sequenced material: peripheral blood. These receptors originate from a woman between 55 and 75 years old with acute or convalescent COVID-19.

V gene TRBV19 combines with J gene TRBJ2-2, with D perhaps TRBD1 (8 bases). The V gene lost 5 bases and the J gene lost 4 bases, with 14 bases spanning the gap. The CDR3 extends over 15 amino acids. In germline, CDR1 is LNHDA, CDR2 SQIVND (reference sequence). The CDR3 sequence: CASSLNRGGTGELFF. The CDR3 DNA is TGTGCCAGTAGTTTAAACAGGGGGGGCACCGGGGAGCTGTTTTTT. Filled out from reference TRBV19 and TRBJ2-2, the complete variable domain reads DGGITQSPKYLFRKEGQNVTLSCEQNLNHDAMYWYRQDPGQGLRLIYYSQIVNDFQKGDIAEGYSVSREKKESFPLTVTSAQKNPTAFYLCASSLNRGGTGELFFGEGSRLTVL.

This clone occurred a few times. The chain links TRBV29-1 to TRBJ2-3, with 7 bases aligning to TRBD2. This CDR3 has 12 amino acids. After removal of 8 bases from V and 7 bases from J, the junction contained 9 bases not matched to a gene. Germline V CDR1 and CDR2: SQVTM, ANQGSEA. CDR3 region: CSLEGGKNTQYF. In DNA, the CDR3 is TGCAGCTTAGAGGGAGGGAAGAATACGCAGTATTTT.

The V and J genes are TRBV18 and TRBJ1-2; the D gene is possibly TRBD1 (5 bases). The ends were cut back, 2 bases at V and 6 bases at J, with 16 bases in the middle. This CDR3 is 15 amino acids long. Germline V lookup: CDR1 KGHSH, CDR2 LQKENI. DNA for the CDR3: TGTGCCAGCTCACCAGGCTACGGCAGGGTGGATGGCTACACCTTC. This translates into CASSPGYGRVDGYTF.

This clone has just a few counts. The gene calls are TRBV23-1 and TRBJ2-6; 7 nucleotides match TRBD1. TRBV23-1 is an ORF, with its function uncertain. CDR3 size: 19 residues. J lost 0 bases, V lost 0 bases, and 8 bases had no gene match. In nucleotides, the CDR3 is TGCGCCAGCAGTCAATCCCGGACAGGCTATAGCTCTGGGGCCAACGTCCTGACTTTC. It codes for CASSQSRTGYSSGANVLTF.

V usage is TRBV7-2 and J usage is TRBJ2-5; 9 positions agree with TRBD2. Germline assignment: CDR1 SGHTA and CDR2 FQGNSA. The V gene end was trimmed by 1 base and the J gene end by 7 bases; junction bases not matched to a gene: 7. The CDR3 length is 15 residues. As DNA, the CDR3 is TGTGCCAGCAGCTTAGAGTGGGGTAGCGGGGGGACCCAGTACTTC. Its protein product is CASSLEWGSGGTQYF.

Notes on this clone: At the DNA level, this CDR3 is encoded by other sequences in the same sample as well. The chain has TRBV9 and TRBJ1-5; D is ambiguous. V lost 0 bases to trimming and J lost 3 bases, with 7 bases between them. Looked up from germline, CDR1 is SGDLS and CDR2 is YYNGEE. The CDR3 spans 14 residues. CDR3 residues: CASSVAGDNQPQHF. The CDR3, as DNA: TGTGCCAGCAGCGTAGCAGGTGACAATCAGCCCCAGCATTTT.

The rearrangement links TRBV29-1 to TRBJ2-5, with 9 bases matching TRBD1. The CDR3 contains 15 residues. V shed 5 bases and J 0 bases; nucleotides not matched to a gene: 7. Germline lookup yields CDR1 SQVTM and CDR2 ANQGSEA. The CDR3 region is CSVLLTGGHQETQYF. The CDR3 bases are TGCAGCGTTCTGTTAACAGGGGGCCACCAAGAGACCCAGTACTTC.

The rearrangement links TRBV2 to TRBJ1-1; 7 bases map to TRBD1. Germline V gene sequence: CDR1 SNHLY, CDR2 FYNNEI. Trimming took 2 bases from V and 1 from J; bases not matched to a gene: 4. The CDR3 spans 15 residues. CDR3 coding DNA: TGTGCCAGCAGTGAACTAGGGACAGAGAACACTGAAGCTTTCTTT. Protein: CASSELGTENTEAFF.

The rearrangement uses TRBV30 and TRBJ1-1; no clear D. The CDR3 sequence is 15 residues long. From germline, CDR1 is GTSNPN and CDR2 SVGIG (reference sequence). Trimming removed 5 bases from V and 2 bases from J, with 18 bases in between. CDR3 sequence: CAWDAMSGLNTEAFF. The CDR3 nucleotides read TGTGCCTGGGATGCCATGAGCGGTCTAAACACTGAAGCTTTCTTT.

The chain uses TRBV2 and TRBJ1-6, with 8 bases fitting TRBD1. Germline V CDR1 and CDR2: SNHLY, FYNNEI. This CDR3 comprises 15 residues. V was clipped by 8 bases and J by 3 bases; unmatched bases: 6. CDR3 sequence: CASLQGANYNSPLHF. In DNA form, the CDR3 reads TGTGCCAGCCTCCAGGGGGCAAACTATAATTCACCCCTCCACTTT.

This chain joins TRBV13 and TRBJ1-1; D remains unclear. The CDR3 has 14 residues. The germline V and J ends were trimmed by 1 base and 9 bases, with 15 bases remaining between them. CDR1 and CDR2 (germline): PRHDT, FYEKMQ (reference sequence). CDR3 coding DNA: TGTGCCAGCAGCTTAGAGTTTGAGGGCTCGAAAGCTTTCTTT. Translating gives CASSLEFEGSKAFF.

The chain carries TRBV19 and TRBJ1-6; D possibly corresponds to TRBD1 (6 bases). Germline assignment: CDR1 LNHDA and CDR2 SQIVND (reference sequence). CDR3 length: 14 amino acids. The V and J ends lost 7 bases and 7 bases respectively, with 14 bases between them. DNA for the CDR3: TGTGCCAGTACTATCGGACAGACCAATTCACCCCTCCACTTT. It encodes CASTIGQTNSPLHF.

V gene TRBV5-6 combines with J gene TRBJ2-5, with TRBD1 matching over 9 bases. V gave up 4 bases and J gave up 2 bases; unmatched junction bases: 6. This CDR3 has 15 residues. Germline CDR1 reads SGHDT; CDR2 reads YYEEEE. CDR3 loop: CASSPRDRVQETQYF. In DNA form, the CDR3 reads TGTGCCAGCAGCCCCCGGGACAGGGTACAAGAGACCCAGTACTTC.

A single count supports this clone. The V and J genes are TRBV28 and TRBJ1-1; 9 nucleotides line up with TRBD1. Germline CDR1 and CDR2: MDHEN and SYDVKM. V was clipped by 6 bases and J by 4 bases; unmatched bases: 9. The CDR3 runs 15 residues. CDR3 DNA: TGTGCCAGCAGCCAAGGGACAGGGACGGGCACTGAAGCTTTCTTT. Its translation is CASSQGTGTGTEAFF.

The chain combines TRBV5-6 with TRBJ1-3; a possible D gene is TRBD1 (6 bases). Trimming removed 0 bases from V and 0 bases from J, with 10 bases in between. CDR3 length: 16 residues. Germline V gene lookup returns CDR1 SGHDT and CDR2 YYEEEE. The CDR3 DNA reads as TGTGCCAGCAGCTTGGGGCACAGGGTCTCTGGAAACACCATATATTTT. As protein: CASSLGHRVSGNTIYF. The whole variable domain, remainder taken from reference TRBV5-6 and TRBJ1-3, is DAGVTQSPTHLIKTRGQQVTLRCSPKSGHDTVSWYQQALGQGPQFIFQYYEEEERQRGNFPDRFSGHQFPNYSSELNVNALLLGDSALYLCASSLGHRVSGNTIYFGEGSWLTVV.

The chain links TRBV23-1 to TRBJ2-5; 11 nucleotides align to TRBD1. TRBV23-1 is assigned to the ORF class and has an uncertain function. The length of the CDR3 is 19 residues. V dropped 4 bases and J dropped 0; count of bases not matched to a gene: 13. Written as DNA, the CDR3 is TGCGCCAGCAGTCGCTTCGCGACCGGGACAGGGGGAAACCAAGAGACCCAGTACTTC. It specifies CASSRFATGTGGNQETQYF.

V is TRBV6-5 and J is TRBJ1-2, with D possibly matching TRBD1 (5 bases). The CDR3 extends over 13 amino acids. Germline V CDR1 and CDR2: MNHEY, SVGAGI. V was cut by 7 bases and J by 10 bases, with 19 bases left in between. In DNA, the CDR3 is TGTGCCAGCACCAACCAAGGGGCGCTTGCCTACACCTTC. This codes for CASTNQGALAYTF.

In DNA, the CDR3 is TGTGCCAGCAGCTTAGGAGGCGGCTACGAGCAGTACGTC. Translation gives CASSLGGGYEQYV. This chain links TRBV7-9 with TRBJ2-7; no clear D. Per the germline V gene, CDR1 is SEHNR and CDR2 is FQNEAQ (reference sequence). V was shortened by 1 base and J by 3 bases, with 7 bases between the two germline ends. The CDR3 spans 13 residues.

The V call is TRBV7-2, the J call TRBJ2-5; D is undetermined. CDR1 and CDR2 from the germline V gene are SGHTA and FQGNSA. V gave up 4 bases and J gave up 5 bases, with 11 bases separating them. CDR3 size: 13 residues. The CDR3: CASSSLWAETQYF. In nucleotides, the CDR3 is TGTGCCAGCAGCTCCCTGTGGGCGGAGACCCAGTACTTC.

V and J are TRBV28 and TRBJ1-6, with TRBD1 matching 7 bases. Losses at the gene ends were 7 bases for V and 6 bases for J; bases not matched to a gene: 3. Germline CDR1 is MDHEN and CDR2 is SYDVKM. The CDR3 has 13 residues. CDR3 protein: CASKTGSNSPLHF. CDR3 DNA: TGTGCCAGCAAGACAGGGTCTAATTCACCCCTCCACTTT.

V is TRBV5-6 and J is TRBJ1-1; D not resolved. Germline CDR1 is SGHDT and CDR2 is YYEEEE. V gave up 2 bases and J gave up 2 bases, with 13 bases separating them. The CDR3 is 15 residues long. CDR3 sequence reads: CASSFRVFGNTEAFF. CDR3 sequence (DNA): TGTGCCAGCAGCTTCCGGGTCTTTGGAAACACTGAAGCTTTCTTT.

The CDR3 reads CASSLGTGGPDTIYF. CDR3 in DNA: TGTGCCAGCAGTTTGGGGACAGGGGGCCCAGACACCATATATTTT. The chain joins TRBV28 to TRBJ1-3; 12 positions agree with TRBD1. In germline, CDR1 is MDHEN, CDR2 SYDVKM. The V gene end was trimmed by 3 bases and the J gene end by 8 bases; junction bases not matched to a gene: 5. This CDR3 has 15 amino acids.

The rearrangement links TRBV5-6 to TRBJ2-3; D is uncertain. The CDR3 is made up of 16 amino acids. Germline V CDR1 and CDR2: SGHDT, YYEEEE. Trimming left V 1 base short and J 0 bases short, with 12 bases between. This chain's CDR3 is CASSLRMVGSTDTQYF. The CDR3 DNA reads TGTGCCAGCAGCTTGAGGATGGTCGGGAGCACAGATACGCAGTATTTT.

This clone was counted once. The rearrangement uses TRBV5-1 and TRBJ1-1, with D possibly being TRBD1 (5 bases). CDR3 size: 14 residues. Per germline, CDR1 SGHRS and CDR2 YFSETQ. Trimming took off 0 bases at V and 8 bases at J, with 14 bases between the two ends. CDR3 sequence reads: CASSLGSGGGEAFF. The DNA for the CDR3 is TGCGCCAGCAGCTTGGGATCCGGGGGTGGGGAAGCTTTCTTT.

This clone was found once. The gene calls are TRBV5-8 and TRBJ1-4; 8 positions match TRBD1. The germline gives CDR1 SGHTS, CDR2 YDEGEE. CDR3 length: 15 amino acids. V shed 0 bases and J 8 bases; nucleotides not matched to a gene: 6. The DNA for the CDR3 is TGTGCCAGCAGCTTGGGCCGGACAGGGATCGAAAAACTGTTTTTT. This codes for CASSLGRTGIEKLFF.

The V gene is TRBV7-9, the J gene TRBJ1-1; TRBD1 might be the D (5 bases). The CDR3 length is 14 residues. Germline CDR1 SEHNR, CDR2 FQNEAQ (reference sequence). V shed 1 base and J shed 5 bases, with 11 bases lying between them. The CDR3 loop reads CASSLGLEGTEAFF. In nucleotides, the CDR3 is TGTGCCAGCAGCTTAGGTTTGGAGGGGACTGAAGCTTTCTTT.

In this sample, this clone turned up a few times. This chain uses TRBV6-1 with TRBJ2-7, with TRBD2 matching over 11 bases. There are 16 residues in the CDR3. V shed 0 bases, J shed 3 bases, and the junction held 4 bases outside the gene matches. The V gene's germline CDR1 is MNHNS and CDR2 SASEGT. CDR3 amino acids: CASSEATSGGFYEQYF. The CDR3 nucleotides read TGTGCCAGCAGTGAAGCCACTAGCGGGGGTTTCTACGAGCAGTACTTC.

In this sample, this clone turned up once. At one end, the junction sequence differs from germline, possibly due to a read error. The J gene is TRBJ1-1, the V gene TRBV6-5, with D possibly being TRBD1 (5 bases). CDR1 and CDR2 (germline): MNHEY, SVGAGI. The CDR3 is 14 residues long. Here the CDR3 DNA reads TGTGCCAGCAGCTACTCCGGGGGTCACACTGAAGCTTTCTTT. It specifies CASSYSGGHTEAFF.

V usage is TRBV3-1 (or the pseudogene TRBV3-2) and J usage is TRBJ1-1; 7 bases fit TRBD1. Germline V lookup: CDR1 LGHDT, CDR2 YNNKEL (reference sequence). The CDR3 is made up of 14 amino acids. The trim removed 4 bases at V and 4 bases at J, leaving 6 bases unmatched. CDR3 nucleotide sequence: TGTGCCAGCAGCCTAGGGGGCGCTTTCACTGAAGCTTTCTTT. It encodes CASSLGGAFTEAFF.

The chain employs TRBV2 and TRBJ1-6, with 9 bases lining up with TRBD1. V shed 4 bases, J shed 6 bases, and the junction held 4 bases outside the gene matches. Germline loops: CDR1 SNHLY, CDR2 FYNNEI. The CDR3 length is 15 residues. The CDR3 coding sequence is TGTGCCAGCAGTGTACAGGGGGCTTTTAATTCACCCCTCCACTTT. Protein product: CASSVQGAFNSPLHF.